This TCR beta chain was recorded in a study of blood T cell repertoires in COVID-19. Study summary: Sites across the United States, Italy and Spain contributed samples from acute and convalescent COVID-19. Sources were T cells, B-cell-depleted T cells, or PBMCs; the material itself was cDNA or gDNA.

Trimming stripped 4 bases from V and 0 bases from J, with 10 bases between. There are 14 residues in the CDR3. The germline V gene has CDR1 GTSNPN and CDR2 SVGIG (reference sequence). The sample holds a few counts of this clone. Authors' analysis steps: Researchers report that nucleated cell counts were estimated from reference gene primer amplification. The protocol was immunoSEQ multiplex PCR, while the TCRdb copy is restricted to in-frame clones and leaves out a portion. From that table come the V and J calls and clone size; the DNA was used to work out D and trimming. The table lists just over 50,000 clones, about nine tenths of them singletons, with 11% to 15% in the top ten.

The J gene is TRBJ1-3, the V gene TRBV30; TRBD1 might be the D (6 bases). The material sequenced was peripheral blood. This sequence was found in a man aged 70-80 years with acute or convalescent COVID-19. DNA for the CDR3: TGTGCCTGGAAGCGGACAGTCTCTGGAAACACCATATATTTT. Its protein is CAWKRTVSGNTIYF.